This is a list of T cell receptor beta chains from one sample in a study of cytomegalovirus exposure and HLA in healthy donors. TCRdb keeps only in-frame clones here, not all; method: immunoSEQ multiplex PCR. The sample has 90,000 to 150,000 clones; around 77% are singletons. Sample: PBMCs. These receptors were taken from a man aged 40-55 years in good health and CMV-seropositive. Each CDR3 is given with its conserved first and last residue. D genes are given only for firm matches. Clone size, where shown, is once, few, many, or a class for clones that have expanded.

NA TRBJ2-1 TRBV6-1 NA TGTGCCAGCACCGCGGGGTACAATGAGCAGTTCTTC CASTAGYNEQFF
NA TRBJ2-6 TRBV15 NA TGTGCCACCAGCAGAGTGAGGGTTACTGGGGCCAACGTCCTGACTTTC CATSRVRVTGANVLTF
NA TRBJ2-5 TRBV7-2 NA TGTGCCAGCAGCTTAGGTACCCTGCGCCAAGAGACCCAGTACTTC CASSLGTLRQETQYF
NA TRBJ2-1 TRBV11-2 NA TGTGCCAGCAGCTTAGACCCACACCCGCCCTACAATGAGCAGTTCTTC CASSLDPHPPYNEQFF
NA TRBJ1-6 TRBV10-3 NA TGTGCCATCAGTGAACTCGGGGGTTGGGCAGGCCCGCGAAGCTCCTATAATTCACCCCTCCACTTT CAISELGGWAGPRSSYNSPLHF
once TRBJ2-2 TRBV7-7 TRBD2 TGTGCTAGCAGCTTGGAACTAGCGGGGGTCACCGGGGAGCTGTTTTTT CASSLELAGVTGELFF
NA TRBJ1-2 TRBV28 NA TGTGCCAGCAGTTTTAACACTAATGGGAGGGGCTACACCTTC CASSFNTNGRGYTF
NA TRBJ2-7 TRBV5-1 NA TGCGCCAGCAGCTTCCAGGGAAACGAGCAGTACTTC CASSFQGNEQYF
NA TRBJ1-2 TRBV6-5 TRBD1 TGTGCCAGCAGAGGGACAGGGTATGGCTACACCTTC CASRGTGYGYTF
NA TRBJ1-2 TRBV5-4 NA TGTGCCAGCAGCTTGGACGGGGAGGGCTACACCTTC CASSLDGEGYTF
NA TRBJ1-2 TRBV19 NA TGTGCCAGTAGTATTGGGCAGACCTATGGCTACACCTTC CASSIGQTYGYTF
few TRBJ2-7 TRBV18 TRBD2 TGTGCCAGCTCACCTTGGGGGGGCTCCTACGAGCAGTACTTC CASSPWGGSYEQYF
NA TRBJ2-7 TRBV6-5 NA TGTGCCAGCGCCGGGCGGACCGGAGGCTACGAGCAGTACTTC CASAGRTGGYEQYF
NA TRBJ1-6 TRBV7-8 TRBD1 TGTGCCAGCAGTTTGGAGACAGGGAATTCACCCCTCCACTTT CASSLETGNSPLHF
NA TRBJ2-7 TRBV5-5 TRBD1 TGTGCCAGCAGCCTATATGACAGGGGGCCCTACGAGCAGTACTTC CASSLYDRGPYEQYF
NA TRBJ2-1 TRBV15 TRBD1 TGTGCCACCAGCATTCCCGGGACAGGGGCGGTCAATGAGCAGTTCTTC CATSIPGTGAVNEQFF
once TRBJ1-1 TRBV29-1 TRBD1 TGCAGCGCCCAGAGGGACAGGAACACTGAAGCTTTCTTT CSAQRDRNTEAFF
NA TRBJ1-5 TRBV28 NA TGTGCCAGCAGTTTTGGCGGGGTGGGTCAGCCCCAGCATTTT CASSFGGVGQPQHF
NA TRBJ2-1 TRBV7-2 TRBD2 TGTGCCAGCAGCTTAGGGACGACCTCCAGGCGGGGGGCTTTGAATGAGCAGTTCTTC CASSLGTTSRRGALNEQFF
NA TRBJ1-1 TRBV15 TRBD1 TGTGCCACCTCCGACGAAACAGGGGGCACTGAAGCTTTCTTT CATSDETGGTEAFF
NA TRBJ1-2 TRBV6-4 TRBD1 TGTGCCAGCAGTGACAGGACAGGGGGTGGCTACACCTTC CASSDRTGGGYTF
NA TRBJ1-6 TRBV4-3 NA TGCGCCAGCAGCCAAGATGCAAGAGTTAATTCACCCCTCCACTTT CASSQDARVNSPLHF
few TRBJ2-1 TRBV27 NA TGTGCCAGCAGTTTATCTAGACGGGGTAATGAGCAGTTCTTC CASSLSRRGNEQFF
many TRBJ2-1 TRBV4-1 NA TGCGCCAGCAGCCAGAGGCTTCCTGGCGGAGGCGCCGGGGTAGCGCGGTCCAATGAGCAGTTCTTC CASSQRLPGGGAGVARSNEQFF
NA TRBJ1-4 TRBV5-8 NA TGTGCCAGCAGCTGGGGCGGGGCTGCAACTAATGAAAAACTGTTTTTT CASSWGGAATNEKLFF